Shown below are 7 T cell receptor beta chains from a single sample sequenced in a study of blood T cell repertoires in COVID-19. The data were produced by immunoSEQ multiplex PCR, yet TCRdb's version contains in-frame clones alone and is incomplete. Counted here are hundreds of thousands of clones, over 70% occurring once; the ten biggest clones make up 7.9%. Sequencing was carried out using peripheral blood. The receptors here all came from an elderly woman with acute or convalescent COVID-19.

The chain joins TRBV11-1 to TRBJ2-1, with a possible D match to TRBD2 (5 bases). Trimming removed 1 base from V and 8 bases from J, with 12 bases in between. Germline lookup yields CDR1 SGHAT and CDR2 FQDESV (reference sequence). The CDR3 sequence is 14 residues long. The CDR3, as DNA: TGTGCCAGCAGCTTAGAAGGTCCCGGGGATGAGCAGTTCTTC. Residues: CASSLEGPGDEQFF.

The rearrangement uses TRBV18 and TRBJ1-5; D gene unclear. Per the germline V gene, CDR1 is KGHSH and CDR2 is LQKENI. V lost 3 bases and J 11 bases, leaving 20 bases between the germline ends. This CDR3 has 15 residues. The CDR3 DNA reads TGTGCCAGCTCACCTGAGGGTCCCTTAACCCATGCCCAGCATTTT. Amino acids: CASSPEGPLTHAQHF. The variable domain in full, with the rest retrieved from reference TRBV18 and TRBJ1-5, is NAGVMQNPRHLVRRRGQEARLRCSPMKGHSHVYWYRQLPEEGLKFMVYLQKENIIDESGMPKERFSAEFPKEGPSILRIQQVVRGDSAAYFCASSPEGPLTHAQHFGDGTRLSIL.

The CDR3 nucleotides are TGTGGGGTGGGACTAGCGGGAGATACGCAGTATTTT. Its translation is CGVGLAGDTQYF. V gene TRBV6-6 combines with J gene TRBJ2-3, with 12 bases that match TRBD2. CDR3 length: 12 residues. CDR1 is MNHNY, CDR2 SVGAGI, per germline (reference sequence).

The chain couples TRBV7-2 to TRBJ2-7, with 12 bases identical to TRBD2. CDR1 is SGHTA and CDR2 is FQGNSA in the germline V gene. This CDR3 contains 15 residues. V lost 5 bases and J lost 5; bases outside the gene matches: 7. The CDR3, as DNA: TGTGCCAGCAGCAGGACTAGCGGGGCTGGGGACGAGCAGTACTTC. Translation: CASSRTSGAGDEQYF.

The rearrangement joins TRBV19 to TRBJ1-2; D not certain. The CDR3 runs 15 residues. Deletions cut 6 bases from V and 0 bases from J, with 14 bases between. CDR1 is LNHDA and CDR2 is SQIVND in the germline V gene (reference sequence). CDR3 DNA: TGTGCCAGTAGCCCAGCGGAGGGAGCTAACTATGGCTACACCTTC. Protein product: CASSPAEGANYGYTF.

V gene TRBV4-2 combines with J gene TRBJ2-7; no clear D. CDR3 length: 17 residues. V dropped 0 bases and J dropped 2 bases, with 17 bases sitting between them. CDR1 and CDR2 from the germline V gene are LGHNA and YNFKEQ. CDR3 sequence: CASSQDPSGLDPYEQYF. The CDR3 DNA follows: TGTGCCAGCAGCCAAGATCCCTCCGGTCTAGACCCCTACGAGCAGTACTTC.

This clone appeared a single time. The CDR3, as DNA: TGTGCCAGCAGCCAAGATTTCAGGGTTGAAGCTTTCTTT. It is translated as CASSQDFRVEAFF. This chain connects TRBV14 to TRBJ1-1; a possible D gene is TRBD1 (5 bases). Germline CDR1 and CDR2: SGHDN and FVKESK. This CDR3 has 13 residues. Trimming stripped 0 bases from V and 7 bases from J, with 9 bases between.